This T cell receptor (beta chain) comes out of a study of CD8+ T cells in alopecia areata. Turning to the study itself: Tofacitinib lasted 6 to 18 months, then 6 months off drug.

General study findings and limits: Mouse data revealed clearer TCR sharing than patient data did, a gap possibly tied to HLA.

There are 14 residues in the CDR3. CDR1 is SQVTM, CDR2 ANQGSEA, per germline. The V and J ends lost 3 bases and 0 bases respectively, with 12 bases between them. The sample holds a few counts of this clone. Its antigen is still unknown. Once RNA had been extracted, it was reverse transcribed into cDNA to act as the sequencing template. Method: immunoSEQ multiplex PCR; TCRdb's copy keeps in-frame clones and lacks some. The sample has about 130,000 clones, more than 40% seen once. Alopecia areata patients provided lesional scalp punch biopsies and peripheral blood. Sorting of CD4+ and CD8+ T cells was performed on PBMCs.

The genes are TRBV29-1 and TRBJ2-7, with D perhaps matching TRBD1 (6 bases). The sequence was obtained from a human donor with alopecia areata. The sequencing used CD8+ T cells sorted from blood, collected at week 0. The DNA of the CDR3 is TGCAGCGTTGAGGGGGCAGGGCTCTCCTACGAGCAGTACTTC. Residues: CSVEGAGLSYEQYF.